This TCR beta chain derives from a study of CD8 T cells in Susac syndrome. Study details: Patients with Susac syndrome were therapy-naive, treated with corticosteroids, or treated with intravenous immunoglobulin alone when blood was collected. Overall study results and limits: Susac-specific public clones in total CD8+ repertoires numbered roughly 17; in CD8+ TEMRA repertoires, they numbered about five.

This CDR3 is 15 amino acids long. The J segment lost 6 bases and the V segment lost 1 base, leaving 5 bases of the junction unmatched. Germline V CDR1 and CDR2: SGDLS, YYNGEE. A remark on this clonotype: The antigen is undetermined.

RNA was extracted with the RNeasy kit, and a quantity of about 0.45 to 1 ug was reverse transcribed using random hexamers. Via MiXCR, TCRdb re-called the immunoSEQ multiplex PCR reads, giving one row per CDR3 protein. The sample comprises about 140,000 distinct CDR3 sequences, around 95% of which are singletons, and 0.15% to 0.2% rests with the top ten. Sequencing was performed on CD8+ T cells from PBMCs. The V call is TRBV9, the J call TRBJ2-1, with 9 bases fitting TRBD2. This clonotype originated in a human donor with Susac syndrome. This chain's CDR3 is CASSVSSGISNEQFF. The DNA for the CDR3 is TGTGCCAGCAGCGTATCTAGCGGGATCTCCAATGAGCAGTTCTTC.